The rows below give T cell receptor beta chains drawn from one sample of a study of control samples from healthy donors and cancer patients. The table came from immunoSEQ multiplex PCR; TCRdb's copy has only in-frame clones and leaves some out. The sample holds some 410,000 clones, 80% to 95% seen once. Sequenced sample: PBMCs. The receptors were gathered from a man aged 40-49 years with head and neck cancer. The CDR3 runs from the conserved cysteine through the conserved F or W. D genes are given only for firm matches. Size tells how often a clone was seen (once, few, many) or the class of an expanded clone, and some rows leave it out.

>TRBV20-1|TRBJ2-6|14|TRBD2|-
CSASAGAGANVLTF
TGCAGTGCTAGTGCGGGAGCGGGGGCCAACGTCCTGACTTTC
>TRBV5-4|TRBJ1-1|14|-|-
CASSFLQKNTEAFF
TGTGCCAGCAGCTTTCTGCAGAAGAACACTGAAGCTTTCTTT
>TRBV30|TRBJ2-7|13|-|-
CAWSVQDTYEQYF
TGTGCCTGGAGTGTACAGGACACTTACGAGCAGTACTTC
>TRBV28|TRBJ2-1|14|-|-
CASSFAGTYNEQFF
TGTGCCAGCAGTTTTGCCGGGACTTACAATGAGCAGTTCTTC
>TRBV19|TRBJ1-3|16|-|-
CASSISAGTSGNTIYF
TGTGCCAGTAGTATCTCGGCCGGAACTTCAGGAAACACCATATATTTT
>TRBV27|TRBJ2-3|13|TRBD1|once
CASIQQGERTQYF
TGTGCCAGCATTCAACAGGGGGAGAGGACGCAGTATTTT
>TRBV9|TRBJ1-5|14|-|-
CASGRGGSNQPQHF
TGTGCCAGCGGGCGTGGAGGGTCTAATCAGCCCCAGCATTTT
>TRBV6-2/TRBV6-3|TRBJ2-2|16|TRBD1|-
CASSRGTGGNTGELFF
TGTGCCAGCAGCCGTGGGACAGGGGGGAACACCGGGGAGCTGTTTTTT
>TRBV30|TRBJ2-7|13|-|-
CAWSTGRVYEQYF
TGTGCCTGGAGTACGGGAAGGGTCTACGAGCAGTACTTC
>TRBV10-2|TRBJ2-5|11|-|-
CASNVGETQYF
TGCGCCAGCAACGTTGGGGAGACCCAGTACTTC
>TRBV14|TRBJ2-5|16|TRBD2|-
CASSQLAGLSQETQYF
TGTGCCAGCAGCCAACTAGCGGGGCTATCCCAAGAGACCCAGTACTTC
>TRBV6-5|TRBJ2-3|14|TRBD2|-
CASNRGRGADTQYF
TGTGCCAGCAATCGCGGGAGAGGCGCAGATACGCAGTATTTT
>TRBV28|TRBJ2-7|14|-|-
CASSLRYSSYEQYF
TGTGCCAGCAGTTTACGGTATAGCTCCTACGAGCAGTACTTC
>TRBV28|TRBJ1-1|14|-|-
CASSWPPGNTEAFF
TGTGCCAGCAGTTGGCCCCCAGGGAACACTGAAGCTTTCTTT
>TRBV6-5|TRBJ2-5|14|-|-
CASTPVNSRETQYF
TGTGCCAGCACCCCCGTTAATAGCCGGGAGACCCAGTACTTC
>TRBV19|TRBJ1-5|15|TRBD1|-
CASSPGTGGPQPQHF
TGTGCCAGTAGCCCCGGGACAGGGGGCCCTCAGCCCCAGCATTTT
>TRBV7-2|TRBJ2-2|15|-|-
CASSFRQTGRGELFF
TGTGCCAGCAGCTTTAGGCAAACGGGTCGCGGGGAGCTGTTTTTT
>TRBV5-6|TRBJ1-2|15|-|-
CASSLTPTDPYGYTF
TGTGCCAGCAGCTTGACCCCTACGGACCCCTATGGCTACACCTTC
>TRBV7-2|TRBJ1-5|14|TRBD1|-
CASSKTGGDQPQHF
TGTGCCAGCAGTAAGACAGGGGGGGATCAGCCCCAGCATTTT
>TRBV10-1|TRBJ2-7|18|TRBD2|-
CASSDSGLAGAGAYEQYF
TGCGCCAGCAGTGACTCGGGACTAGCGGGAGCAGGCGCCTACGAGCAGTACTTC
>TRBV28|TRBJ1-3|16|-|-
CASSPWTAVAGNTIYF
TGTGCCAGCAGTCCCTGGACCGCTGTTGCTGGAAACACCATATATTTT
>TRBV19|TRBJ1-5|19|TRBD1|-
CASSSLRDRGAWGNQPQHF
TGTGCCAGTAGTTCCCTACGGGACAGGGGAGCGTGGGGCAATCAGCCCCAGCATTTT
>TRBV28|TRBJ2-6|16|-|-
CASSPSPRTGANVLTF
TGTGCCAGCAGCCCAAGCCCCAGGACTGGGGCCAACGTCCTGACTTTC